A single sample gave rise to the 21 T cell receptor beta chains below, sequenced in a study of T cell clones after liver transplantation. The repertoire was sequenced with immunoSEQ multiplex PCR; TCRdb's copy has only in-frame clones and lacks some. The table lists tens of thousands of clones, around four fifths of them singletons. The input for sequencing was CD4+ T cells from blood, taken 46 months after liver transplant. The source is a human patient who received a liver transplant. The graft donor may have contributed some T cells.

Written as DNA, the CDR3 is TGCGCCAGCAGTGAGTCGAGAGCGGGAGTTTCATCTAGCACAGATACGCAGTATTTT. It specifies CASSESRAGVSSSTDTQYF. The rearrangement uses TRBV10-1 and TRBJ2-3, with 8 bases matching TRBD2. Germline lookup yields CDR1 WNHNN and CDR2 SYGVQD (reference sequence). V lost 0 bases to trimming and J lost 0 bases; unmatched junction nucleotides: 11. The CDR3 has 19 residues.

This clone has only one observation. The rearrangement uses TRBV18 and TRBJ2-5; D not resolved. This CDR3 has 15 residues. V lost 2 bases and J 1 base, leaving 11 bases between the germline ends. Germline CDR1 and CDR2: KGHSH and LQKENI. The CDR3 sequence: CASSPSWYSQETQYF. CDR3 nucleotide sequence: TGTGCCAGCTCACCATCATGGTATAGCCAAGAGACCCAGTACTTC.

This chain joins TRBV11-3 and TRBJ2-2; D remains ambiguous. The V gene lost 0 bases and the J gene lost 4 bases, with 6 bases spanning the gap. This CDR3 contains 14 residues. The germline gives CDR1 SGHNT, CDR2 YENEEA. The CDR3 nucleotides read TGTGCCAGCAGCTTAGAGGGGTCCACCGGGGAGCTGTTTTTT. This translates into CASSLEGSTGELFF.

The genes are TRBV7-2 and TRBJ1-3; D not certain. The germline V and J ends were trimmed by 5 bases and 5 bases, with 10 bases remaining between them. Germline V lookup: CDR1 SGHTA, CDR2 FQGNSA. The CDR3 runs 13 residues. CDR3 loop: CASSPARRNTIYF. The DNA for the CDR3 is TGTGCCAGCAGCCCGGCTAGACGAAACACCATATATTTT. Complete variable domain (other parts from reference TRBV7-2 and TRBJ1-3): GAGVSQSPSNKVTEKGKDVELRCDPISGHTALYWYRQSLGQGLEFLIYFQGNSAPDKSGLPSDRFSAERTGGSVSTLTIQRTQQEDSAVYLCASSPARRNTIYFGEGSWLTVV.

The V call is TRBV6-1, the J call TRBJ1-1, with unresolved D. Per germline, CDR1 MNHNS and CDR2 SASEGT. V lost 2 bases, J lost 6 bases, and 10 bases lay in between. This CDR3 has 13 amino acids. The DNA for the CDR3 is TGTGCCAGCAGTGAACGGAAGGGAGCTGAAGCTTTCTTT. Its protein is CASSERKGAEAFF.

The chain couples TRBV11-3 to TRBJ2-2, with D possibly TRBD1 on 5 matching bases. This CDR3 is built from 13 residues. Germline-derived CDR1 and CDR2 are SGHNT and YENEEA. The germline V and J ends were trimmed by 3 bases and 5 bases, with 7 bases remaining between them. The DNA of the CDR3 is TGTGCCAGCAGCTTCGACAGTACCGGGGAGCTGTTTTTT. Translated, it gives CASSFDSTGELFF.

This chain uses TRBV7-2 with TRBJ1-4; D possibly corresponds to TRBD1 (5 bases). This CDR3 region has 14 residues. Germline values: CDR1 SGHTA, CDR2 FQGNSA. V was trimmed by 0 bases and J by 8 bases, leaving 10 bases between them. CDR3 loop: CASSLAGVGEKLFF. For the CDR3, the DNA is TGTGCCAGCAGCTTAGCGGGGGTGGGGGAAAAACTGTTTTTT. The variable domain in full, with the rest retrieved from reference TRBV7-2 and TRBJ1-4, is GAGVSQSPSNKVTEKGKDVELRCDPISGHTALYWYRQSLGQGLEFLIYFQGNSAPDKSGLPSDRFSAERTGGSVSTLTIQRTQQEDSAVYLCASSLAGVGEKLFFGSGTQLSVL.

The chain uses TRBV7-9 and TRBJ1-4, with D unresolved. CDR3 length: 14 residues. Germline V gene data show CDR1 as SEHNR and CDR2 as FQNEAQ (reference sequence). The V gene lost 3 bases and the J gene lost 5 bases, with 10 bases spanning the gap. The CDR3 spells CASSFSGGNEKLFF. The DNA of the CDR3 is TGTGCCAGCAGCTTCTCGGGAGGGAATGAAAAACTGTTTTTT.

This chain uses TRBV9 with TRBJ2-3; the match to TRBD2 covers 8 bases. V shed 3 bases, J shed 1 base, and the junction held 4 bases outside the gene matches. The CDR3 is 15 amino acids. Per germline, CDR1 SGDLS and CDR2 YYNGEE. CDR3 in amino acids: CASSASTSGTDTQYF. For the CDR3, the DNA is TGTGCCAGCAGCGCCTCGACTAGCGGCACAGATACGCAGTATTTT.

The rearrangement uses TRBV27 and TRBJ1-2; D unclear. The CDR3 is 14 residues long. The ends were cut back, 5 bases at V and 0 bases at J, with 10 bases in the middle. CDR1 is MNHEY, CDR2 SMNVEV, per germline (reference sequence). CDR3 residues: CASSRIGANYGYTF. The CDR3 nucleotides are TGTGCCAGCAGTCGAATTGGGGCTAACTATGGCTACACCTTC.

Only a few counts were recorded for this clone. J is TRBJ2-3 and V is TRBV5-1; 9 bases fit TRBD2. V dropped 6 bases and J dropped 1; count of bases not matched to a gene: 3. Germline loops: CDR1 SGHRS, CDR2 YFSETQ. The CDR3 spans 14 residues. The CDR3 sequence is CASKREVGTDTQYF. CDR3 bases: TGCGCCAGCAAGCGGGAGGTAGGCACAGATACGCAGTATTTT. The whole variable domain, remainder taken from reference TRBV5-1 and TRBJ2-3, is KAGVTQTPRYLIKTRGQQVTLSCSPISGHRSVSWYQQTPGQGLQFLFEYFSETQRNKGNFPGRFSGRQFSNSRSEMNVSTLELGDSALYLCASKREVGTDTQYFGPGTRLTVL.

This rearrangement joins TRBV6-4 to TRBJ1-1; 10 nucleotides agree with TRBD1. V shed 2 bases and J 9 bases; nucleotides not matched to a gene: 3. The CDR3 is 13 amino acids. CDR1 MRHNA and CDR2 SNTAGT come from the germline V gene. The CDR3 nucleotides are TGTGCCAGCAGTGACGACAGGGGGCGGAAAGCTTTCTTT. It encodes CASSDDRGRKAFF.

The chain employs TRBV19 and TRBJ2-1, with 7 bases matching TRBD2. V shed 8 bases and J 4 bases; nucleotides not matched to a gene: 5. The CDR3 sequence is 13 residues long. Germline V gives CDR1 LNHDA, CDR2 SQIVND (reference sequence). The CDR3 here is CASRGGGYNEQFF. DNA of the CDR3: TGTGCCAGTCGTGGGGGGGGATACAATGAGCAGTTCTTC. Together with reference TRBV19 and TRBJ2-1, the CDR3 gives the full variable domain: DGGITQSPKYLFRKEGQNVTLSCEQNLNHDAMYWYRQDPGQGLRLIYYSQIVNDFQKGDIAEGYSVSREKKESFPLTVTSAQKNPTAFYLCASRGGGYNEQFFGPGTRLTVL.

Here the CDR3 DNA reads TGTGCCAGCAGGGCCCGGGGATTCGGGACCCAGTACTTC. Its translation is CASRARGFGTQYF. The chain recombines TRBV6-1 with TRBJ2-5; weak D call: TRBD2 (5 bases). This CDR3 has 13 residues. CDR1 MNHNS and CDR2 SASEGT come from the germline V gene. V was cut by 6 bases and J by 7 bases, with 15 bases left in between.

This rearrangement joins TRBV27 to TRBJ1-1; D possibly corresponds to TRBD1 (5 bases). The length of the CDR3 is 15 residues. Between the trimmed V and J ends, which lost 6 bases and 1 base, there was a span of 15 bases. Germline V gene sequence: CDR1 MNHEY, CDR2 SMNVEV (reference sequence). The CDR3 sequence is CASRHLGTANTEAFF. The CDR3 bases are TGTGCCAGCAGACACCTCGGGACCGCGAACACTGAAGCTTTCTTT.

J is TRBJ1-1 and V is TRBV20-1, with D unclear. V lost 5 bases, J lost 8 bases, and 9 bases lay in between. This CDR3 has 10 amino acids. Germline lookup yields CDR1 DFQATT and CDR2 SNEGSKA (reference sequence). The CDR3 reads CSAALVEAFF. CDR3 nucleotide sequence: TGCAGTGCTGCTCTTGTAGAAGCTTTCTTT.

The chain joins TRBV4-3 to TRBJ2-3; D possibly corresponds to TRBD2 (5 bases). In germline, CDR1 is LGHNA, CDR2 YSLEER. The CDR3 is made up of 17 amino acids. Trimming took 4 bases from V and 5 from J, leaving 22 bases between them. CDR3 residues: CASSPPCWGDKGDTQYF. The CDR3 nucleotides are TGCGCCAGCAGCCCCCCCTGCTGGGGAGATAAGGGAGATACGCAGTATTTT.

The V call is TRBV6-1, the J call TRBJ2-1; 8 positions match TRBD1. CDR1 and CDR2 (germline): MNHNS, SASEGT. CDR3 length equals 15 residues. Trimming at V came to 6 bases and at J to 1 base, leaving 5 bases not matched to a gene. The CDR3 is CASRGRTGSYNEQFF. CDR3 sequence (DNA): TGTGCCAGCAGAGGAAGGACAGGGTCCTACAATGAGCAGTTCTTC.

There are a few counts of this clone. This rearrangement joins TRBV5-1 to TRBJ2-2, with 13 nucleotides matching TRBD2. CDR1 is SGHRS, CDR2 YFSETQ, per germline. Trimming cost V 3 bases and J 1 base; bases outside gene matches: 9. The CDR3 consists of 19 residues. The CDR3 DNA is TGCGCCAGCAGCTCTCAGGGACTAGCGGGATTACTGAACACCGGGGAGCTGTTTTTT. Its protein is CASSSQGLAGLLNTGELFF.

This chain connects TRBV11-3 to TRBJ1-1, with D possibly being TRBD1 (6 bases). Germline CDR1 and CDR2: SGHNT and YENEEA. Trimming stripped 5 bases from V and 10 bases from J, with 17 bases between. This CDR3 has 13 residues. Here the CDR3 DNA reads TGTGCCAGCAGCCCTGGGGGGCGCGGCGGAGCTTTCTTT. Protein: CASSPGGRGGAFF.

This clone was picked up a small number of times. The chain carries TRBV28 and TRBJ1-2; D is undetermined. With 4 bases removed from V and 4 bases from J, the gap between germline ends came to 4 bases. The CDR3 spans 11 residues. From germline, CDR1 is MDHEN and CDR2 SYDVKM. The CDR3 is CASSYAYGYTF. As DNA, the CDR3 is TGTGCCAGCAGTTACGCCTATGGCTACACCTTC.